This entry lists 8 T cell receptor beta chains sequenced from one sample in a study of CXCR3-negative and CXCR3-positive naive CD8 T cells (dated by TCRdb to about 2019). What the work shows at the level of the full study, not this receptor alone: Compared with CXCR3-negative naive cells, CXCR3-positive naive cells had TRB CDR3s with higher hydrophobicity (lower Kidera factor 4), lower energy, and higher strength and volume indices.

These TCRs' antigens remain unknown. Instrument on record: NextSeq 550. The Human TCR Profiling Kit (MiLaboratory) was used to make UMI-labeled 5' RACE TRB cDNA libraries. The reads were reprocessed in TCRdb, with one entry per CDR3 protein sequence and no accompanying DNA. For this sample, the table gives about 130,000 distinct CDR3 sequences. In total, the top ten clones hold about 0.54% of the sample. Sequencing was carried out using naive CXCR3+ CD8+ T cells from blood. The sample's cell subset or site, from its label and the paper: CD45RO-CCR7+CD27+CD95- naive CD8+ T cells expressing CXCR3 (TNR3+). The receptors shown here come from a human donor in good health. Some clones in this sample may be carry-over from other donors' samples.

The chain is built from TRBV6-5 and TRBJ1-2; the D call of TRBD1 rests on TCRdb alone, since no DNA is present to check it. The CDR3 spans 13 residues. The germline V gene has CDR1 MNHEY and CDR2 SVGAGI. The CDR3: CASSDRGLGGYTF.

CDR3 amino acids: CASSLGAAPYEQYF. The V and J genes are TRBV11-2 and TRBJ2-7; TCRdb indicates TRBD1, and absent DNA this call remains unverified. The germline CDR1 and CDR2 sequences are SGHAT and FQNNGV. This CDR3 comprises 14 residues.

The chain carries TRBV13 and TRBJ2-1; checking the TCRdb D call of TRBD1 is not possible without DNA. Germline loops: CDR1 PRHDT, CDR2 FYEKMQ (reference sequence). The CDR3 spans 15 residues. CDR3 sequence reads: CASSYPGAPHLEQFF.

This chain links TRBV7-9 with TRBJ1-1; TCRdb returns TRBD1, unconfirmable since there is no DNA. Germline assignment: CDR1 SEHNR and CDR2 FQNEAQ (reference sequence). There are 16 residues in the CDR3. CDR3 region: CASSLPTDRANTEAFF.

V usage is TRBV12-3 or TRBV12-4 and J usage is TRBJ1-1; absent DNA, TCRdb's TRBD1 call cannot be checked. This CDR3 comprises 15 residues. CDR3 region: CASSSPDTRGTEAFF.

The genes are TRBV27 and TRBJ2-7. This CDR3 has 14 amino acids. Per the germline V gene, CDR1 is MNHEY and CDR2 is SMNVEV (reference sequence). The CDR3 loop is CASSLSLKGHEQYF.

J is TRBJ2-1 and V is TRBV20-1; TCRdb designates TRBD2, a call that cannot be tested without DNA. This CDR3 has 14 amino acids. Germline V gene lookup returns CDR1 DFQATT and CDR2 SNEGSKA (reference sequence). The CDR3 is CSAKPLAGGNEQFF.

The chain joins TRBV29-1 to TRBJ2-2; TCRdb selects TRBD1, and the lack of DNA leaves this call unchecked. The CDR3 loop spans 18 amino acids. CDR1 and CDR2 from the germline V gene are SQVTM and ANQGSEA. The CDR3 loop reads CSVLLPGTGDEVLGELFF.